This T cell receptor beta chain is from a study of T cells in Graves' hyperthyroidism and ophthalmopathy. At least ten counts were recorded for this clonotype. From RNA transcripts, TCR beta CDR3 regions were amplified. First-round RT-PCR with HTBI primers amplified the TCR CDR3 region. TCRdb reanalysed the multiplex PCR reads using MiXCR and keeps one entry per CDR3 protein. This sample carries about 290,000 distinct CDR3 sequences, around 13% of them seen once, and the ten largest clones take 7.9%. The length of the CDR3 is 15 residues. Germline CDR1 and CDR2: SEHNR and FQNEAQ (reference sequence). The trim removed 5 bases at V and 0 bases at J, leaving 4 bases unmatched.

Input material: blood. The TCR sequence derives from a woman aged 40 to 49 with Graves' hyperthyroidism. The rearrangement uses TRBV7-9 and TRBJ2-5; 9 nucleotides match TRBD1. CDR3 residues: CASSLGDRDQETQYF. As DNA, the CDR3 is TGTGCCAGCAGCCTAGGGGACAGGGACCAAGAGACCCAGTACTTC.